The 29 T cell receptor beta chains given below trace back to one sample, sequenced in a study of blood T cell repertoires in COVID-19. Method: immunoSEQ multiplex PCR; TCRdb's copy keeps in-frame clones and lacks some. This sample has tens of thousands of clones; roughly 90% occur once, and the top ten carry about 0.4%. The sequenced sample consisted of peripheral blood. Receptor source: a human donor in a cohort sampled during active COVID-19.

This chain connects TRBV4-2 to TRBJ1-2; D is perhaps TRBD1 (5 bases). The CDR3 has 14 residues. Deletions cut 0 bases from V and 7 bases from J, with 12 bases between. Germline loops: CDR1 LGHNA, CDR2 YNFKEQ. CDR3 sequence (DNA): TGTGCCAGCAGCCAAGAAAGGGGCTTGGGTGGCTACACCTTC. The encoded protein is CASSQERGLGGYTF.

CDR3 loop: CASSPGFSGGYTF. CDR3 DNA sequence: TGTGCCAGCAGCCCCGGATTTTCAGGCGGCTACACCTTC. The chain couples TRBV12-3 or TRBV12-4 to TRBJ1-2; no reliable D call. Trimming stripped 6 bases from V and 8 bases from J, with 16 bases between. The CDR3 has 13 residues.

The chain uses TRBV5-4 and TRBJ2-7; D possibly corresponds to TRBD2 (5 bases). The V end lost 0 bases, the J end lost 2 bases, and 18 bases lay between the germline ends. The germline V gene has CDR1 SGHNT and CDR2 YYREEE (reference sequence). The CDR3 extends over 17 amino acids. The CDR3 is CASSLGIGGGRTYEQYF. The CDR3 DNA is TGTGCCAGCAGCTTGGGAATTGGAGGAGGCAGAACCTACGAGCAGTACTTC.

This clone was found a few times. The gene calls are TRBV11-2 and TRBJ1-1; 8 bases map to TRBD1. Looked up from germline, CDR1 is SGHAT and CDR2 is FQNNGV. This CDR3 has 15 residues. The ends lost 5 bases at V and 1 base at J; junction bases unmatched: 6. The CDR3: CASSPGQAGNTEAFF. The CDR3 DNA follows: TGTGCCAGCAGCCCGGGACAGGCCGGGAACACTGAAGCTTTCTTT.

The chain is built from TRBV18 and TRBJ1-4; no definite D call. CDR3 length: 14 residues. V shed 2 bases and J shed 0 bases, with 4 bases lying between them. CDR1 and CDR2 from the germline V gene are KGHSH and LQKENI. Here the CDR3 DNA reads TGTGCCAGCTCACCAGGGCCAACTAATGAAAAACTGTTTTTT. The encoded protein is CASSPGPTNEKLFF. Drawing the rest from reference TRBV18 and TRBJ1-4, the complete variable domain is NAGVMQNPRHLVRRRGQEARLRCSPMKGHSHVYWYRQLPEEGLKFMVYLQKENIIDESGMPKERFSAEFPKEGPSILRIQQVVRGDSAAYFCASSPGPTNEKLFFGSGTQLSVL.

The chain is built from TRBV7-2 and TRBJ1-1; the D gene is possibly TRBD1 (6 bases). The V end lost 1 base, the J end lost 10 bases, and 16 bases lay between the germline ends. The CDR3 covers 14 residues. Per the germline V gene, CDR1 is SGHTA and CDR2 is FQGNSA. CDR3 bases: TGTGCCAGCAGCTTAGTGTCAGGGGACGGTGGAGCTTTCTTT. It is translated as CASSLVSGDGGAFF.

This clone has just one count. The V gene is TRBV7-9, the J gene TRBJ1-1; 8 nucleotides match TRBD1. The V and J ends lost 4 bases and 2 bases, in that order; junction bases with no gene match: 3. Germline V gene lookup returns CDR1 SEHNR and CDR2 FQNEAQ (reference sequence). The CDR3 length is 14 residues. The CDR3 sequence: CASSSGQGNTEAFF. The CDR3 region has the DNA TGTGCCAGCAGCTCCGGACAGGGAAACACTGAAGCTTTCTTT.

The chain carries TRBV4-1 and TRBJ2-3, with 8 bases fitting TRBD2. CDR1 and CDR2 from the germline V gene are MGHRA and YSYEKL. The CDR3 is 21 residues long. Trimming cost V 0 bases and J 0 bases; bases outside gene matches: 17. The CDR3 here is CASSQDPTGAGAAPSTDTQYF. For the CDR3, the DNA is TGCGCCAGCAGCCAAGATCCTACCGGAGCGGGGGCAGCTCCTAGCACAGATACGCAGTATTTT.

This chain links TRBV10-1 with TRBJ2-5, with D unresolved. This CDR3 spans 13 amino acids. Germline V gives CDR1 WNHNN, CDR2 SYGVQD (reference sequence). With 0 bases removed from V and 4 bases from J, the gap between germline ends came to 6 bases. In nucleotides, the CDR3 is TGCGCCAGCAGTGAGTCCCTCCGAGAGACCCAGTACTTC. Its protein product is CASSESLRETQYF.

The chain recombines TRBV7-9 with TRBJ1-2, with 8 bases fitting TRBD1. The J segment lost 4 bases and the V segment lost 1 base, leaving 5 bases of the junction unmatched. CDR1 SEHNR and CDR2 FQNEAQ come from the germline V gene (reference sequence). This CDR3 comprises 15 residues. CDR3: CASSLDGTGRYGYTF. The CDR3 nucleotides read TGTGCCAGCAGCTTAGACGGGACAGGACGCTATGGCTACACCTTC. The full variable domain, in which reference TRBV7-9 and TRBJ1-2 provide the parts outside the CDR3, is DTGVSQNPRHKITKRGQNVTFRCDPISEHNRLYWYRQTLGQGPEFLTYFQNEAQLEKSRLLSDRFSAERPKGSFSTLEIQRTEQGDSAMYLCASSLDGTGRYGYTFGSGTRLTVV.

The rearrangement uses TRBV9 and TRBJ1-2, with TRBD1 matching 7 bases. V trimming: 7 bases; J trimming: 6 bases; junction bases outside the gene matches: 6. The CDR3 contains 12 residues. Germline lookup yields CDR1 SGDLS and CDR2 YYNGEE. The CDR3 protein is CASSGTEHGYTF. CDR3 DNA: TGTGCCAGCTCGGGGACAGAACATGGCTACACCTTC.

A word on this clone: In the same sample, other DNA sequences code for this CDR3. This chain links TRBV19 with TRBJ1-1; D is unresolved. The CDR3 has 12 residues. The germline gives CDR1 LNHDA, CDR2 SQIVND (reference sequence). Deletions cut 1 base from V and 4 bases from J, with 4 bases between. Here the CDR3 DNA reads TGTGCCAGTAGTATAGCGGGCACTGAAGCTTTCTTT. Its protein is CASSIAGTEAFF.

The genes are TRBV4-2 and TRBJ2-3, with D perhaps TRBD2 (6 bases). Trimming took 0 bases from V and 5 from J, leaving 18 bases between them. The CDR3 is 17 amino acids. Germline assignment: CDR1 LGHNA and CDR2 YNFKEQ. DNA of the CDR3: TGTGCCAGCAGCCAAGATTTGGAGTTGGGACTCCTAGATACGCAGTATTTT. Amino acid sequence: CASSQDLELGLLDTQYF.

The V gene is TRBV10-3, the J gene TRBJ1-6; 7 bases are shared with TRBD1. This CDR3 is 14 amino acids long. Germline V CDR1 and CDR2: ENHRY, SYGVKD. V was pared by 6 bases and J by 7 bases, with 6 bases of the junction left unmatched. CDR3 nucleotides: TGTGCCATCAGGTGGGACAGTCAAAATTCACCCCTCCACTTT. Residues: CAIRWDSQNSPLHF.

This clone was counted between two and nine times. V and J are TRBV19 and TRBJ1-2; D not resolved. CDR3 size: 14 residues. Germline-derived CDR1 and CDR2 are LNHDA and SQIVND (reference sequence). V lost 8 bases and J 1 base, leaving 14 bases between the germline ends. The CDR3 DNA follows: TGTGCCAGTCTCGGTGTTGCGGGTAACTATGGCTACACCTTC. Amino acid sequence: CASLGVAGNYGYTF.

This chain links TRBV11-3 with TRBJ2-7, with TRBD1 identical over 7 bases. This CDR3 has 15 residues. In germline, CDR1 is SGHNT, CDR2 YENEEA. The trim removed 5 bases at V and 2 bases at J, leaving 9 bases unmatched. In nucleotides, the CDR3 is TGTGCCAGCAGCCTCCGACAGGGAATTGCCTACGAGCAGTACTTC. Residues: CASSLRQGIAYEQYF.

The chain joins TRBV4-3 to TRBJ1-2; TRBD1 is a possible D gene (6 bases). V shed 0 bases and J shed 8 bases, with 13 bases lying between them. The germline CDR1 and CDR2 sequences are LGHNA and YSLEER. This CDR3 has 14 amino acids. CDR3 DNA sequence: TGCGCCAGCAGCCAAGACCACTTCCAGGGGGGCTACACCTTC. Protein product: CASSQDHFQGGYTF.

V gene TRBV4-1 combines with J gene TRBJ1-2; D remains unclear. The V gene lost 0 bases and the J gene lost 4 bases, with 15 bases spanning the gap. The CDR3 has 16 residues. In germline, CDR1 is MGHRA, CDR2 YSYEKL. This CDR3 is CASSQESSWSSYGYTF. DNA for the CDR3: TGCGCCAGCAGCCAAGAGTCGTCCTGGTCCAGCTATGGCTACACCTTC.

The gene calls are TRBV4-3 and TRBJ2-1; no definite D call. This CDR3 spans 15 amino acids. In germline, CDR1 is LGHNA, CDR2 YSLEER. The V gene lost 0 bases and the J gene lost 3 bases, with 9 bases spanning the gap. The DNA for the CDR3 is TGCGCCAGCAGCCAAGATTGGCGGCACTACAATGAGCAGTTCTTC. Its translation: CASSQDWRHYNEQFF.

The chain joins TRBV21-1 to TRBJ1-3; the table calls TRBD1, which could not be checked here. TRBV21-1 represents a pseudogene. The CDR3 consists of 19 residues. The CDR3 DNA reads TGTGCCAGCAGCAAAGCCTTTTTTTCAGGAATGACCGAAGGAAACACCATATATTTT. This translates into CASSKAFFSGMTEGNTIYF.

The chain couples TRBV7-2 to TRBJ1-3; D gene ambiguous. CDR1 SGHTA and CDR2 FQGNSA come from the germline V gene. The CDR3 consists of 15 residues. The germline V and J ends were trimmed by 1 base and 2 bases, with 9 bases remaining between them. The CDR3 DNA sequence: TGTGCCAGCAGCTTAGATTCGGGGACTGGAAACACCATATATTTT. Amino acids: CASSLDSGTGNTIYF.

Only a few counts were recorded for this clone. This chain uses TRBV7-8 with TRBJ2-7; 10 positions match TRBD1. Germline CDR1 is SGHVS and CDR2 is FQNEAQ. The junction had 7 bases not matched to a gene; V was cut back by 5 bases and J by 6 bases. This CDR3 is built from 14 residues. CDR3 sequence reads: CASSRLGQGLEQYF. CDR3 nucleotide sequence: TGTGCCAGCAGCCGCCTGGGACAGGGGCTCGAGCAGTACTTC.

This clone was recorded only once. The CDR3 DNA is TGTGCCAGCAGCGTAGCGACAGGGGTAACCTACGAGCAGTACTTC. Translation: CASSVATGVTYEQYF. V and J are TRBV9 and TRBJ2-7, with 8 bases that match TRBD1. CDR1 is SGDLS and CDR2 is YYNGEE in the germline V gene. The V and J ends lost 0 bases and 2 bases, in that order; junction bases with no gene match: 4. This CDR3 has 15 residues.

V usage is TRBV10-2 and J usage is TRBJ2-7; D may be TRBD1 (6 bases). Germline V CDR1 and CDR2: WSHSY, SAAADI. The CDR3 extends over 16 amino acids. The V gene lost 4 bases and the J gene lost 4 bases, with 20 bases spanning the gap. The DNA for the CDR3 is TGCGCCAGCAGTGGGGCCCTGGCGCAGGGGATGTACGAGCAGTACTTC. Translated, it gives CASSGALAQGMYEQYF.

The V and J genes are TRBV9 and TRBJ1-4; 8 nucleotides agree with TRBD1. In germline, CDR1 is SGDLS, CDR2 YYNGEE. V was clipped by 3 bases and J by 4 bases; unmatched bases: 5. This CDR3 has 15 residues. The DNA of the CDR3 is TGTGCCAGCAGCGCAACAGGGGGAGATAATGAAAAACTGTTTTTT. Amino acid sequence: CASSATGGDNEKLFF.

The chain uses TRBV2 and TRBJ2-7; a weak D match, TRBD2 (6 bases). Trimming removed 3 bases at V and 2 bases at J, with 11 bases between. The germline gives CDR1 SNHLY, CDR2 FYNNEI. CDR3 size: 14 residues. The CDR3 here is CASSEERAAYEQYF. In DNA form, the CDR3 reads TGTGCCAGCAGTGAGGAGCGGGCAGCCTACGAGCAGTACTTC.

The chain couples TRBV19 to TRBJ1-1; no definite D call. This CDR3 has 12 amino acids. Germline V gene data show CDR1 as LNHDA and CDR2 as SQIVND (reference sequence). Trimming removed 5 bases at V and 0 bases at J, with 4 bases between. CDR3 region: CASSRVNTEAFF. CDR3 nucleotides: TGTGCCAGTAGTCGCGTGAACACTGAAGCTTTCTTT.

Only a few counts were recorded for this clone. The V call is TRBV29-1, the J call TRBJ1-5; D is undetermined. Germline V gene sequence: CDR1 SQVTM, CDR2 ANQGSEA. The V gene lost 5 bases and the J gene lost 0 bases, with 11 bases spanning the gap. This CDR3 is 14 amino acids long. This CDR3 reads CSVWTGYSNQPQHF. The CDR3 nucleotides are TGCAGCGTTTGGACGGGGTATAGCAATCAGCCCCAGCATTTT.

V gene TRBV6-1 combines with J gene TRBJ1-4, with D possibly matching TRBD1 (6 bases). The germline CDR1 and CDR2 sequences are MNHNS and SASEGT. Trimming pared 2 bases from V and 0 bases from J, leaving 13 bases between. The CDR3 covers 17 residues. The DNA for the CDR3 is TGTGCCAGCAGTGAATACAGGGCGACAGCAACTAATGAAAAACTGTTTTTT. This codes for CASSEYRATATNEKLFF.